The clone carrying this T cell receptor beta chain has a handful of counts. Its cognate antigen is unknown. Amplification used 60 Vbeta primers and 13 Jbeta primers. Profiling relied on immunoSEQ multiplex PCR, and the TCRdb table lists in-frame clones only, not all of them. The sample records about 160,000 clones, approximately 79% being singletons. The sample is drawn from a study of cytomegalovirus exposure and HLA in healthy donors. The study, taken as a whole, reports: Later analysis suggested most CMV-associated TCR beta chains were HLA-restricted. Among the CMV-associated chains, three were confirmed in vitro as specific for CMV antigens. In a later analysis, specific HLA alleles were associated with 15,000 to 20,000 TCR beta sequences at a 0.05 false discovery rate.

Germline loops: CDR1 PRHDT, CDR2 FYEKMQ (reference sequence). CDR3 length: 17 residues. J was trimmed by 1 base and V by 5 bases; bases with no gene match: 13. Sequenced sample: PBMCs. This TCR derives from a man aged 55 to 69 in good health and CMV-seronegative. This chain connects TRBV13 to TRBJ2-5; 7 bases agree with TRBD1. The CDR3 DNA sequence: TGTGCCAGCAGCCCAAGGGCCGGGACAGCCCCCCAAGAGACCCAGTACTTC. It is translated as CASSPRAGTAPQETQYF.